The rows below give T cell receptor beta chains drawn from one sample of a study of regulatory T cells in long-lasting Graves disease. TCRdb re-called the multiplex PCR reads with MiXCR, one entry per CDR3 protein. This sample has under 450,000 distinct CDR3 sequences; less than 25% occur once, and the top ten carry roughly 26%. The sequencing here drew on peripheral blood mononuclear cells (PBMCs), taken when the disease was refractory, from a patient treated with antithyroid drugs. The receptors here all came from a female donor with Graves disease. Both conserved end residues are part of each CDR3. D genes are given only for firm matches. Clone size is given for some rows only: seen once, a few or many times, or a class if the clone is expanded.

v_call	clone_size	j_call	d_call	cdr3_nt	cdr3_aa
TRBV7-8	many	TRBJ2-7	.	TGTGCCAGCAGCCCCGAACACCGATTCTCCTACGAGCAGTACTTC	CASSPEHRFSYEQYF
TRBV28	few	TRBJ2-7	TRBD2	TGTGCCAGCAGTTCCTGGGGGGAGGGCCGGGTCTACGAGCAGTACTTC	CASSSWGEGRVYEQYF
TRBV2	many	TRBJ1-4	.	TGTGCCAGCGCGCAGGAAAGGGATGAAAAACTGTTTTTT	CASAQERDEKLFF
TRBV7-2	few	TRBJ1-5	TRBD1	TGTGCCAGCAGCAAGGGACAGGGAGGGAGTCAGCCCCAGCATTTT	CASSKGQGGSQPQHF
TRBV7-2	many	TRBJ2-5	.	TGTGCCAGCAGCTTACCTGCCTTCCAAGAGACCCAGTACTTC	CASSLPAFQETQYF
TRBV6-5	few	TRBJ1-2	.	TGTGCCAGCAGTTACTCGTTTATGCCCGCCGCTAACTATGGCTACACCTTC	CASSYSFMPAANYGYTF
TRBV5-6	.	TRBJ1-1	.	TGTGCCAGCAGCGGACCGGGACGCGGTACTGAAGCTTTCTTT	CASSGPGRGTEAFF
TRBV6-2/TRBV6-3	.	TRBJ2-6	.	TGTGCCAGCAGTTACCGCAAACGCTCTGGGGCCAACGTCCTGACTTTC	CASSYRKRSGANVLTF
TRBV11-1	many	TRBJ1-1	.	TGTGCCAGCAGCTTAGAACGCGTCAATGAAGCTTTCTTT	CASSLERVNEAFF
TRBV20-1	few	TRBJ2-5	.	TGCAGTGCTAGAGAACTAGCTAGGGAGACCCAGTACTTC	CSARELARETQYF
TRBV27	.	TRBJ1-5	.	TGTGCCAGCAGTCCTATAGGGGGGGGCGGCAATCAGCCCCAGCATTTT	CASSPIGGGGNQPQHF
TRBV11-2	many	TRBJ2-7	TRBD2	TGTGCCAGCAGCACTAGCGTCTACGAGCAGTACTTC	CASSTSVYEQYF
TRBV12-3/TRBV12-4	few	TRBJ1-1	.	TGTGCCAGCAGTTTAGCGCAGGAGTCGGCTTTCTTT	CASSLAQESAFF
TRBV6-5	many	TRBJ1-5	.	TGTGCCAGCAGTTACTCGAAGGCGGCTGGAACGGGCCCCAATCAGCCCCAGCATTTT	CASSYSKAAGTGPNQPQHF
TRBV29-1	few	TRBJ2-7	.	TGCAGCGTTGTTCCGGGGCTGAGCTCCTACGAGCAGTACTTC	CSVVPGLSSYEQYF
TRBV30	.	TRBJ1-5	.	TGTGCCTGGAGTCAAGGGGGGCCGGGAGGCAATCAGCCCCAGCATTTT	CAWSQGGPGGNQPQHF
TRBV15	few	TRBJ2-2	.	TGTGCCGCCAGCAGAGATATTGCGACCGGGGAGCTGTTTTTT	CAASRDIATGELFF
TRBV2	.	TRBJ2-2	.	TGTGCCAGCGATGGGTGGTGGGGGAACACCGGGGAGCTGTTTTTT	CASDGWWGNTGELFF
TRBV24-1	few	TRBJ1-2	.	TGTGCCACCAGTGATTTAGCAGGGCGAGGCTACACCTTC	CATSDLAGRGYTF
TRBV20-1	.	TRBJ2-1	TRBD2	TGCAGTGCTAGAGCGTCCGGGACTAGCGGCTACAATGAGCAGTTCTTC	CSARASGTSGYNEQFF
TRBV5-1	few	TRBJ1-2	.	TGCGCCAGCAGCTTGGGGGGCGGGCCAGGCCATGGCTACACCTTC	CASSLGGGPGHGYTF
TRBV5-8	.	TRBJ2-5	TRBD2	TGTGCCAGCAGCTTTGGACTAGATTTTGAGACCCAGTACTTC	CASSFGLDFETQYF
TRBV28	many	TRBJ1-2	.	TGTGCCAGCAGTTTGAGCCCGAGGTTCTATGGCTACACCTTC	CASSLSPRFYGYTF
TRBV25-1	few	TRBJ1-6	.	TGTGCCAGCAGTGATTCAGGGCGAGTAACCCTCCACTTT	CASSDSGRVTLHF
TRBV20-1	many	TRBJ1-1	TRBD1	TGCAGTGCTAGAGATCGTAACCGAGGGGGCGGTTTAAGGGACACTGAAGCTTTCTTT	CSARDRNRGGGLRDTEAFF
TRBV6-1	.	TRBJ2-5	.	TGTGCCAGCAAGTACCAAGAGACCCAGTACTTC	CASKYQETQYF
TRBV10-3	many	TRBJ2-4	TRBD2	TGTGCCGTCGGGACTAGCGGGACAGCCAAAAACATTCAGTACTTC	CAVGTSGTAKNIQYF
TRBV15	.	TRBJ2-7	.	TGTGCCACCAGCAGGGGAGCGGCCTACGAGCAGTACTTC	CATSRGAAYEQYF
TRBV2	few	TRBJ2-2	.	TGTGCCAGCAGCCCGGGGATAGGTCGTGGCACCGGGGAGCTGTTTTTT	CASSPGIGRGTGELFF
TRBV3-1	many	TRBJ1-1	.	TGTGCCAGCAGCCAGGACGGCCAGCCGAACACTGAAGCTTTCTTT	CASSQDGQPNTEAFF
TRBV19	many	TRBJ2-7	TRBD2	TGTGCCAGTAGTGCCGGACTAGCGGGAGTGAGCTCCTACGAGCAGTACTTC	CASSAGLAGVSSYEQYF
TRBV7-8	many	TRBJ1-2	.	TGTGCCAGCAGCAACCTGGACAGCCCCAACGGCTACACCTTC	CASSNLDSPNGYTF
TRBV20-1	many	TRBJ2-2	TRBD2	TGCAGTGCCAAGACTAGCAGAAACACCGGGGAGCTGTTTTTT	CSAKTSRNTGELFF
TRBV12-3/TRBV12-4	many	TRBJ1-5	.	TGTGCCAGCAGTTTATGGGGGGGGGCTGGACAGCCCCAGCATTTT	CASSLWGGAGQPQHF
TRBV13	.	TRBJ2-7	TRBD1	TGTGCCAGCAGCCTCGGACAGGGCAGTTGGCAGTACTTC	CASSLGQGSWQYF
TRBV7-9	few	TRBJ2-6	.	TGTGCCAGCAGCCCCCGGGTCTCTGGGGCCAACGTCCTGACTTTC	CASSPRVSGANVLTF
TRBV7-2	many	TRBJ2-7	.	TGTGCCAGCAGCTTAGGATCCTCGCGTGCGGGCCTCAGCGAGCAGTACTTC	CASSLGSSRAGLSEQYF
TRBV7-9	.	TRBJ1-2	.	TGTGCCAGCAGCTTAGATGAGGGGACTAACTATGGCTACACCTTC	CASSLDEGTNYGYTF
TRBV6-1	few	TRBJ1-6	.	TGTGCCAGCGTGAACGGGTGGAGCTCCTATAATTCACCCCTCCACTTT	CASVNGWSSYNSPLHF
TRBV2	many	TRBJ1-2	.	TGTGCCAGCAACATGCGGCTCGGGGCCTATGGCTACACCTTC	CASNMRLGAYGYTF
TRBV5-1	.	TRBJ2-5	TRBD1	TGCGCCAGCAGCGAGGGACAGGGGGTGAAGACCCAGTACTTC	CASSEGQGVKTQYF
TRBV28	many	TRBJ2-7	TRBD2	TGTGCCAGCAGTTTTGGATTAGCGGGGGCTTCCTACGAGCAGTACTTC	CASSFGLAGASYEQYF